Relative to its sample, the clone carrying this T cell receptor (beta chain) is large. The antigen is undetermined. The template was genomic DNA from peripheral blood, not RNA. The sample comes from a study of T cell repertoires in aging, cancer and after chemotherapy. Study overall: Some 10 million TCR reads were in the whole dataset. Overall study findings and caveats: These repertoire data do not allow conclusions about immunological memory after chemotherapy. Age-matched healthy donors had significantly more diverse, less clonal blood TCR repertoires than untreated cancer patients.

CDR1 and CDR2 (germline): LNHDA, SQIVND (reference sequence). There are 15 residues in the CDR3. V dropped 3 bases and J dropped 8; count of bases not matched to a gene: 7. TRB rearrangements spanning V, D and J were amplified using mixed TRB-A/B primers. MiXCR, run by TCRdb on the multiplex PCR reads, gives a single entry per CDR3 protein. This sample carries some 2,700 distinct CDR3 sequences, approximately 23% of them seen once, and the ten largest clones take 10% to 12%. Sequencing input: blood. The chain is built from TRBV19 and TRBJ2-2; 9 nucleotides agree with TRBD1. This receptor was obtained from a human donor with a solid tumor. This CDR3 is CASSIMGTGLGELFF. In DNA, the CDR3 is TGTGCCAGTAGTATTATGGGGACAGGGCTGGGGGAGCTGTTTTTT.